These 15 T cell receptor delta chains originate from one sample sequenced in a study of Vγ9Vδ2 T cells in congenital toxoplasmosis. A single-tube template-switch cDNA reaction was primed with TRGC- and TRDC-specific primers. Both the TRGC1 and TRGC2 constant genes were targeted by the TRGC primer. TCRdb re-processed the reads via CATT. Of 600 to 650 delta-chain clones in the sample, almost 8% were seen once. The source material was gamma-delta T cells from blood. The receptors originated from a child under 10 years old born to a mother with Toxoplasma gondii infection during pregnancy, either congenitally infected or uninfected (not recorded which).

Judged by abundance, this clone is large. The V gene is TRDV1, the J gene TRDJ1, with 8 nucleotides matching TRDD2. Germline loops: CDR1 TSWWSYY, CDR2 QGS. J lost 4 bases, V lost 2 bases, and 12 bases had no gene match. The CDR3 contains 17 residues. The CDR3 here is CALGEIFLLPVRDKLIF. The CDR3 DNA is TGTGCTCTTGGGGAAATCTTCCTACTCCCCGTCCGCGATAAACTCATCTTT.

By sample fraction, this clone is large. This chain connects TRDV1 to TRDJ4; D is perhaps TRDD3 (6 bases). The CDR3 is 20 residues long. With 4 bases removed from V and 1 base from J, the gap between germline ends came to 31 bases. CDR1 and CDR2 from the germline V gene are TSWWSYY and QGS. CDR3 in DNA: TGTGCTCTTGGGGGGTCGCCCCTACAACGACACGGGGGACGACTCAGACCCCTGATCTTT. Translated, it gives CALGGSPLQRHGGRLRPLIF.

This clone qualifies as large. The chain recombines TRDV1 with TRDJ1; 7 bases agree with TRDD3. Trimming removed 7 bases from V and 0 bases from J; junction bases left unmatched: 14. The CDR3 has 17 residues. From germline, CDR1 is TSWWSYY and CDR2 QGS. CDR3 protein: CALVPYSGLGDTDKLIF. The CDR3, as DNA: TGTGCTCTTGTACCCTACTCTGGCCTGGGGGACACCGATAAACTCATCTTT.

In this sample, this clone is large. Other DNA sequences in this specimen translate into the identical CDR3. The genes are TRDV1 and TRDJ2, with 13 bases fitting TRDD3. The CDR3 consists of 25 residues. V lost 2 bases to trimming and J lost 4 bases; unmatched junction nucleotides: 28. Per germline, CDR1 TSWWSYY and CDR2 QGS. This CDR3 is CALGELDKRIPDWGIRPSRTAQLFF. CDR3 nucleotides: TGTGCTCTTGGGGAATTGGACAAGCGAATCCCGGACTGGGGGATACGCCCCTCCAGGACAGCACAACTCTTCTTT.

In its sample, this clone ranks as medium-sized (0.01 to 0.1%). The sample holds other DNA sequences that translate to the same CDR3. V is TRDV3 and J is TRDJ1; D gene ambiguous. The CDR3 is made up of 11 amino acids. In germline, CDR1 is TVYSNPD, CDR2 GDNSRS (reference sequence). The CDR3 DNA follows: TGTGCAGAGTGGGACACCGATAAACTCATCTTT. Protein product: CAEWDTDKLIF.

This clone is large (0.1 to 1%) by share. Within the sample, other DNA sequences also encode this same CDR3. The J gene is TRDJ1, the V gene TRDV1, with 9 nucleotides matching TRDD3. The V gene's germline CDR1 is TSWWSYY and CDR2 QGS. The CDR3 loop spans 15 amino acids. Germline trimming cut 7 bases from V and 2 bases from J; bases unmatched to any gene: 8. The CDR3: CALEWVLGDTDKLIF. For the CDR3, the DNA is TGTGCTCTTGAGTGGGTGCTGGGGGATACCGATAAACTCATCTTT.

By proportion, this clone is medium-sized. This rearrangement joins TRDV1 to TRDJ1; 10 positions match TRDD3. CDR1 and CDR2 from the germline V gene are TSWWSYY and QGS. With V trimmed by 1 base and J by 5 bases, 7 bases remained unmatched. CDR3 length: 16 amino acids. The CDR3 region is CALGEPYGLGDDKLIF. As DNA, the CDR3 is TGTGCTCTTGGGGAACCCTACGGACTGGGGGATGATAAACTCATCTTT.

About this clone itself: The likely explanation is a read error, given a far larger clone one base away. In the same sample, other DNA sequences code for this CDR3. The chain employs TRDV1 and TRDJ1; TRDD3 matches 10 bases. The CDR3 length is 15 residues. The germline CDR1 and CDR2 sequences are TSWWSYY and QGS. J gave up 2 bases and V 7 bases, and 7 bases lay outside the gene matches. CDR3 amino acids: CALEWVLGDTDKLIF. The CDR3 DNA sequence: TGTGCTCTTGAGTGGGTACTGGGGGATACCGATAAACTCATCTTT.

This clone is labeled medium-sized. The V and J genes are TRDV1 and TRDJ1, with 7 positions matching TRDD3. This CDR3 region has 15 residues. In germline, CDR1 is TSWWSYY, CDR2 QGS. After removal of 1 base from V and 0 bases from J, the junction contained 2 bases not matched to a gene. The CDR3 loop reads CALGEPGGYTDKLIF. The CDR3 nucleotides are TGTGCTCTTGGGGAACCGGGGGGATACACCGATAAACTCATCTTT.

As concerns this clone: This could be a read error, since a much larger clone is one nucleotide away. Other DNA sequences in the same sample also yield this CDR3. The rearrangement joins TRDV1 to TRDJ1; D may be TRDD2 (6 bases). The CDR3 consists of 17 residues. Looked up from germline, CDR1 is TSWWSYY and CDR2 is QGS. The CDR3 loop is CALGVPAFPYQADKLIF. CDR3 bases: TGTGCTCTTGGGGTACCGGCCTTCCCGTACCAGGCCGATAAACTCATCTTC.

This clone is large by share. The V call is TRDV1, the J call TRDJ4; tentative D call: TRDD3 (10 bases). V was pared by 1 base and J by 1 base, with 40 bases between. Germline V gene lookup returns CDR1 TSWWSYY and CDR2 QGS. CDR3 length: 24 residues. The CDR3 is CALGEQSRTFLRRGDTGCHRPLIF. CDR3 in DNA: TGTGCTCTTGGGGAACAAAGTCGGACCTTCCTACGTAGGGGGGATACGGGCTGCCACAGACCCCTGATCTTT.

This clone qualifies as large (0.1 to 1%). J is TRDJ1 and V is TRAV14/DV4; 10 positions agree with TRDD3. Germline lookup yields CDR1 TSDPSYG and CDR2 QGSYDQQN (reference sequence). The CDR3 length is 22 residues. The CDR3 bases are TGTGCTCTGTGCCCCCTCCTAGGCCCCCTGTACTGGGGGATTTCTAACACCGATAAACTCATCTTT. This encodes CALCPLLGPLYWGISNTDKLIF.

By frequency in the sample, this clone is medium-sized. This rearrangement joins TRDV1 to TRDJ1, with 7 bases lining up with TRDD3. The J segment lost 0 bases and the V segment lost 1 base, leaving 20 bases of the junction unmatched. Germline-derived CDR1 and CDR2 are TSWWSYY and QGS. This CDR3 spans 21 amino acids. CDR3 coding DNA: TGTGCTCTTGGGGAACCGTCGTTATTCCACAGGGGGATCGTGTACACCGATAAACTCATCTTT. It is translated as CALGEPSLFHRGIVYTDKLIF.

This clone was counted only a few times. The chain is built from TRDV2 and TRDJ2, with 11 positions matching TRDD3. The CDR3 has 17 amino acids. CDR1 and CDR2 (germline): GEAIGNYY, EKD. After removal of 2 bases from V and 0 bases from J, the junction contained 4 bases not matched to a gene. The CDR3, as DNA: TGTGCCTGTGACATACTGGGGGATAAAGCTTTGACAGCACAACTCTTCTTT. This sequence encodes CACDILGDKALTAQLFF.

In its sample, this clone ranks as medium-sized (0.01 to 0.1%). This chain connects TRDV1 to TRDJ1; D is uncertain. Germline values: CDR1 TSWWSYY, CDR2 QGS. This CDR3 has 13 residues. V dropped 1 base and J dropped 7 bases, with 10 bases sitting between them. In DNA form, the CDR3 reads TGTGCTCTTGGGGAACCCCCATCGGGTAAACTCATCTTT. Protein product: CALGEPPSGKLIF.